Below are 18 T cell receptor beta chains sequenced from a single sample in a study of T cell clonotyping in hematopoietic cell transplantation (dated by TCRdb to 2020 to 2022). The library was prepared using the immunoSEQ multiplex PCR assay. TCRdb limited this immuneACCESS table to in-frame rearrangements with V and J called. A share of clones is missing; checked studies link under half to unresolved V genes, and the rest is unexplained. In all, the sample holds 3,000 to 4,000 clones, and around 17% of those were seen once. The ten largest clonotypes hold approximately 19% of the sample. The time point label of this sample denotes: 30 days after allo-HCT. Sequencing used peripheral blood mononuclear cells, obtained 30 days after allogeneic stem cell transplant. The source is a male patient in his fifties who had an allogeneic stem cell transplant from a related donor, so the T cells may come from the graft donor. Some clones in this sample may be carry-over from other donors' samples.

Only a few counts were recorded for this clone. The rearrangement uses TRBV7-2 and TRBJ2-7; possible D gene TRBD1, 5 bases. CDR3 length: 14 amino acids. The V end lost 4 bases, the J end lost 4 bases, and 14 bases lay between the germline ends. The germline V gene has CDR1 SGHTA and CDR2 FQGNSA. The CDR3 DNA reads as TGTGCCAGCAGCTCGGAATTCAGGGCTTACGAGCAGTACTTC. This gives the protein CASSSEFRAYEQYF.

This rearrangement joins TRBV30 to TRBJ1-1; the match to TRBD1 covers 7 bases. Losses at the gene ends were 5 bases for V and 0 bases for J; bases not matched to a gene: 6. Germline CDR1 reads GTSNPN; CDR2 reads SVGIG (reference sequence). The CDR3 is 14 amino acids. CDR3 residues: CAWRTGDLNTEAFF. The CDR3 DNA reads TGTGCCTGGCGAACAGGGGATTTGAACACTGAAGCTTTCTTT.

This clone is classed as large. J is TRBJ1-2 and V is TRBV19, with D hard to call. CDR1 is LNHDA and CDR2 is SQIVND in the germline V gene (reference sequence). CDR3 size: 10 residues. Trimming cost V 10 bases and J 4 bases, with 7 bases left between them. The CDR3 sequence: CATEAYGYTF. The CDR3 DNA reads as TGTGCCACTGAGGCCTATGGCTACACCTTC. Full variable domain (outside the CDR3, taken from reference TRBV19 and TRBJ1-2): DGGITQSPKYLFRKEGQNVTLSCEQNLNHDAMYWYRQDPGQGLRLIYYSQIVNDFQKGDIAEGYSVSREKKESFPLTVTSAQKNPTAFYLCATEAYGYTFGSGTRLTVV.

This chain uses TRBV30 with TRBJ1-2; D gene unclear. The germline V gene has CDR1 GTSNPN and CDR2 SVGIG (reference sequence). V shed 7 bases and J shed 0 bases, with 12 bases lying between them. CDR3 length: 13 amino acids. The DNA of the CDR3 is TGTGCCTTCGCCCGGAATACTAACTATGGCTACACCTTC. Encoded protein: CAFARNTNYGYTF.

This clone was counted a few times. V gene TRBV4-2 combines with J gene TRBJ1-4; a possible D gene is TRBD1 (5 bases). The CDR3 is 14 amino acids. Germline CDR1 and CDR2: LGHNA and YNFKEQ. V was cut by 0 bases and J by 8 bases, with 10 bases left in between. DNA of the CDR3: TGTGCCAGCAGCCAAGACAGGGTCGGGGAAAAACTGTTTTTT. Amino acids: CASSQDRVGEKLFF.

The chain has TRBV7-2 and TRBJ1-1; D is undetermined. CDR3 size: 12 residues. Trimming took 4 bases from V and 1 from J, leaving 4 bases between them. Germline CDR1 reads SGHTA; CDR2 reads FQGNSA. The CDR3 reads CASSYPNTEAFF. The CDR3 nucleotides read TGTGCCAGCAGCTACCCGAACACTGAAGCTTTCTTT.

V and J are TRBV20-1 and TRBJ2-3; no reliable D call. This CDR3 comprises 11 residues. Deletions cut 5 bases from V and 10 bases from J, with 13 bases between. The V gene's germline CDR1 is DFQATT and CDR2 SNEGSKA (reference sequence). In DNA, the CDR3 is TGCAGTGCTGGGCCCGGCCTGGCGCAGTATTTT. Its translation: CSAGPGLAQYF.

The chain joins TRBV10-3 to TRBJ2-7; D not certain. The germline gives CDR1 ENHRY, CDR2 SYGVKD. Deletions cut 4 bases from V and 5 bases from J, with 6 bases between. The CDR3 totals 11 residues. CDR3 residues: CAISVQNEQYF. The CDR3 nucleotides read TGTGCCATCAGTGTTCAGAACGAGCAGTACTTC.

This clone was counted only a few times. At one boundary the junction diverges from the germline segment, which might be a read error. J is TRBJ2-7 and V is TRBV7-9; D is possibly TRBD1 (6 bases). CDR1 SEHNR and CDR2 FQNEAQ come from the germline V gene (reference sequence). The CDR3 is made up of 9 amino acids. The CDR3 DNA reads as TGTGCCAGCAGCCCACTTCAGGGGTTC. Translating it yields CASSPLQGF.

This clone was seen a handful of times. The CDR3 nucleotides read TGTGCCAGCGGCTCTCAGAGGGGCAACTATGGCTACACCTTC. Its translation: CASGSQRGNYGYTF. The rearrangement joins TRBV25-1 to TRBJ1-2; perhaps TRBD1 as D (5 bases). Looked up from germline, CDR1 is MGHDK and CDR2 is SYGVNS. The CDR3 has 14 residues. V lost 8 bases and J 2 bases, leaving 15 bases between the germline ends.

This sequence joins TRBV29-1 and TRBJ2-2, with TRBD1 identical over 10 bases. V was clipped by 2 bases and J by 5 bases; unmatched bases: 8. CDR1 is SQVTM and CDR2 is ANQGSEA in the germline V gene. The CDR3 spans 16 residues. The CDR3 here is CSVESGTGVGTGELFF. The CDR3 DNA is TGCAGCGTTGAATCCGGGACAGGGGTAGGGACCGGGGAGCTGTTTTTT.

This chain links TRBV29-1 with TRBJ2-7; the match to TRBD1 covers 10 bases. Looked up from germline, CDR1 is SQVTM and CDR2 is ANQGSEA. With 6 bases clipped from V and 6 bases from J, the junction kept 8 bases outside the gene matches. The CDR3 length is 13 residues. CDR3 nucleotides: TGCAGCGTGACAGGGACAGGGGTAGGCGAGCAGTACTTC. Translating it yields CSVTGTGVGEQYF.

V gene TRBV9 combines with J gene TRBJ2-2; unclear D gene. The V end was cut by 4 bases, the J end by 1 base, with 8 bases between. The CDR3 covers 14 residues. Germline CDR1 is SGDLS and CDR2 is YYNGEE. CDR3 DNA: TGTGCCAGCAGCTCAGAGGTGAACACCGGGGAGCTGTTTTTT. Protein product: CASSSEVNTGELFF.

Only a few counts were recorded for this clone. CDR3 in amino acids: CASSFAGSGTEAFF. Here the CDR3 DNA reads TGTGCCAGCAGTTTCGCGGGGTCTGGCACTGAAGCTTTCTTT. V gene TRBV25-1 combines with J gene TRBJ1-1; D uncertain. Trimming left V 5 bases short and J 4 bases short, with 14 bases between. The CDR3 is 14 residues long. CDR1 and CDR2 from the germline V gene are MGHDK and SYGVNS.

This clone was seen only a few times. J is TRBJ1-2 and V is TRBV30, with D possibly matching TRBD1 (5 bases). The germline gives CDR1 GTSNPN, CDR2 SVGIG (reference sequence). The CDR3 runs 13 residues. V lost 5 bases and J 5 bases, leaving 15 bases between the germline ends. As DNA, the CDR3 is TGTGCCTGGCGACAGTTGCGCGGGTATGGCTACACCTTC. Amino acid sequence: CAWRQLRGYGYTF.

The rearrangement uses TRBV5-6 and TRBJ2-7; perhaps TRBD1 as D (5 bases). Germline CDR1 and CDR2: SGHDT and YYEEEE. CDR3 length: 14 residues. V lost 0 bases and J 0 bases, leaving 7 bases between the germline ends. The CDR3 here is CASSLAGSSYEQYF. In DNA form, the CDR3 reads TGTGCCAGCAGCTTGGCAGGGTCCTCCTACGAGCAGTACTTC.

V and J are TRBV4-2 and TRBJ2-7; 7 bases map to TRBD2. Losses at the gene ends were 2 bases for V and 5 bases for J; bases not matched to a gene: 9. The CDR3 extends over 15 amino acids. Germline lookup yields CDR1 LGHNA and CDR2 YNFKEQ. This CDR3 reads CASSQWGGTYDEQYF. CDR3 nucleotide sequence: TGTGCCAGCAGCCAATGGGGGGGGACGTACGACGAGCAGTACTTC.

This chain connects TRBV30 to TRBJ1-6; the D gene is possibly TRBD1 (6 bases). Trimming stripped 4 bases from V and 10 bases from J, with 20 bases between. The CDR3 sequence is 15 residues long. The germline V gene encodes CDR1 GTSNPN and CDR2 SVGIG (reference sequence). The DNA of the CDR3 is TGTGCCTGGACCCTTAGTACCTCCCAGGGGTCACCCCTCCACTTT. This translates into CAWTLSTSQGSPLHF.